The 18 T cell receptor beta chains in this list originate from one sample, sequenced in a study of spatial heterogeneity in lung cancer. Using its own MiXCR run on the 5' RACE reads, TCRdb lists one record per CDR3 protein. The profile covers 77,000 or so distinct CDR3 sequences, with 15% to 25% appearing a single time and about 6.6% taken by the ten largest. Time point noted: sample taken at primary tumor resection. Unsorted tumor, nontumor lung tissue or cryopreserved PBMC supplied the whole RNA. Material: PBMCs, obtained at surgery. Receptors originate from a male donor with early-stage non-small cell lung cancer.

Only a few counts were recorded for this clonotype. The V call is TRBV14, the J call TRBJ2-1, with 7 positions matching TRBD2. V shed 4 bases, J shed 9 bases, and the junction held 12 bases outside the gene matches. The length of the CDR3 is 15 residues. Per germline, CDR1 SGHDN and CDR2 FVKESK. The chain's CDR3 is CASSLPGLRFSEQFF. The CDR3 DNA reads as TGTGCCAGCAGCCTACCGGGACTACGGTTCAGTGAGCAGTTCTTC.

This clonotype was detected only a few times. For the CDR3, the DNA is TGTGCCAGCAGCTTACACAGAGAAGAGACCCAGTACTTC. Its translation: CASSLHREETQYF. The J gene is TRBJ2-5, the V gene TRBV7-2; no clear D. This CDR3 region has 13 residues. Trimming removed 2 bases at V and 3 bases at J, with 7 bases between. The germline V gene has CDR1 SGHTA and CDR2 FQGNSA. Looking up the rest from reference TRBV7-2 and TRBJ2-5 gives the full variable domain: GAGVSQSPSNKVTEKGKDVELRCDPISGHTALYWYRQSLGQGLEFLIYFQGNSAPDKSGLPSDRFSAERTGGSVSTLTIQRTQQEDSAVYLCASSLHREETQYFGPGTRLLVL.

This clonotype came up many times. The chain joins TRBV5-1 to TRBJ1-2; no firm D call. The CDR3 spans 13 residues. V was shortened by 0 bases and J by 2 bases, with 5 bases between the two germline ends. Germline V gene sequence: CDR1 SGHRS, CDR2 YFSETQ. CDR3 amino acids: CASSLARNYGYTF. The CDR3 bases are TGCGCCAGCAGCTTGGCCCGCAACTATGGCTACACCTTC.

This clonotype was counted at least ten times. V and J are TRBV7-8 and TRBJ2-7; TRBD2 might be the D (6 bases). Germline V gene data show CDR1 as SGHVS and CDR2 as FQNEAQ. This CDR3 is 16 amino acids long. V lost 0 bases, J lost 0 bases, and 12 bases lay in between. The CDR3 here is CASSLALAANSYEQYF. In DNA form, the CDR3 reads TGTGCCAGCAGCTTAGCTTTAGCGGCCAACTCCTACGAGCAGTACTTC. The full variable domain, rest sourced from reference TRBV7-8 and TRBJ2-7, is GAGVSQSPRYKVAKRGQDVALRCDPISGHVSLFWYQQALGQGPEFLTYFQNEAQLDKSGLPSDRFFAERPEGSVSTLKIQRTQQEDSAVYLCASSLALAANSYEQYFGPGTRLTVT.

This clonotype occurred a few times. The chain recombines TRBV4-1 with TRBJ1-2; D is ambiguous. The CDR3 covers 13 residues. Trimming cost V 1 base and J 7 bases, with 10 bases left between them. Germline CDR1 reads MGHRA; CDR2 reads YSYEKL. CDR3 sequence: CASSQVATAGYTF. The CDR3, as DNA: TGCGCCAGCAGCCAAGTCGCTACCGCTGGCTACACCTTC.

The V gene is TRBV7-9, the J gene TRBJ1-4; D unclear. Trimming stripped 3 bases from V and 6 bases from J, with 5 bases between. CDR3 length equals 12 residues. Germline V gives CDR1 SEHNR, CDR2 FQNEAQ (reference sequence). The CDR3 reads CASSFADEKLFF. CDR3 sequence (DNA): TGTGCCAGCAGCTTCGCGGATGAAAAACTGTTTTTT.

This clonotype was observed a handful of times. The rearrangement uses TRBV9 and TRBJ2-1; tentative D call: TRBD2 (5 bases). Germline lookup yields CDR1 SGDLS and CDR2 YYNGEE. V lost 1 base, J lost 7 bases, and 12 bases lay in between. CDR3 length: 14 residues. The CDR3 DNA reads as TGTGCCAGCAGCGTATGGGCTAGCCAAAATGAGCAGTTCTTC. Its protein product is CASSVWASQNEQFF.

This clonotype is medium-sized (0.01 to 0.1%) in the sample. A junction boundary mismatches the germline segment, possibly from a read error. The chain has TRBV28 and TRBJ2-7; 10 nucleotides align to TRBD2. The length of the CDR3 is 14 residues. Per the germline V gene, CDR1 is MDHEN and CDR2 is SYDVKM. CDR3 region: CASRVPSGRGELKF. For the CDR3, the DNA is TGTGCCAGCAGGGTCCCTAGCGGGAGAGGGGAATTAAAATTC.

The chain is built from TRBV28 and TRBJ1-6; tentatively, D is TRBD1 (5 bases). V shed 5 bases and J shed 8 bases, with 13 bases lying between them. CDR3 length: 14 residues. Germline V CDR1 and CDR2: MDHEN, SYDVKM. CDR3 in amino acids: CASSGWTGDSPLHF. The CDR3 nucleotides read TGTGCCAGCAGTGGTTGGACGGGGGATTCACCCCTCCACTTT.

The chain combines TRBV12-1 with TRBJ2-7. TRBV12-1 is annotated as a pseudogene. The CDR3 consists of 13 residues. CDR3 nucleotide sequence: TGTGCCAGTCCACCTTGGGAGCGCTACGAGCAGTACTTC. Encoded protein: CASPPWERYEQYF.

The gene calls are TRBV19 and TRBJ1-2; maybe TRBD1 (6 bases). In germline, CDR1 is LNHDA, CDR2 SQIVND (reference sequence). The CDR3 runs 15 residues. V was trimmed by 6 bases and J by 4 bases, leaving 18 bases between them. CDR3 sequence reads: CASRPDRRGGYGYTF. Written as DNA, the CDR3 is TGTGCCAGTAGACCAGACAGGCGTGGTGGCTATGGCTACACCTTC.

There are many counts of this clonotype. The chain is built from TRBV24-1 and TRBJ2-3; the D is unclear. The germline CDR1 and CDR2 sequences are KGHDR and SFDVKD. With 5 bases removed from V and 5 bases from J, the gap between germline ends came to 13 bases. The CDR3 spans 14 residues. CDR3 nucleotide sequence: TGTGCCACCAGTGGAGTTCACGCCGGAGATACGCAGTATTTT. Translating it yields CATSGVHAGDTQYF.

Here the CDR3 reads CASTMRTSGRSGTGELFF. The CDR3 coding sequence is TGTGCCAGTACTATGAGGACTAGCGGGAGATCGGGCACCGGGGAGCTGTTTTTT. The rearrangement links TRBV19 to TRBJ2-2; 13 bases fit TRBD2. Trimming took 7 bases from V and 4 from J; bases not matched to a gene: 12. The germline CDR1 and CDR2 sequences are LNHDA and SQIVND (reference sequence). CDR3 length: 18 residues. Full variable domain (rest looked up from reference TRBV19 and TRBJ2-2): DGGITQSPKYLFRKEGQNVTLSCEQNLNHDAMYWYRQDPGQGLRLIYYSQIVNDFQKGDIAEGYSVSREKKESFPLTVTSAQKNPTAFYLCASTMRTSGRSGTGELFFGEGSRLTVL.

The chain combines TRBV12-3 or TRBV12-4 with TRBJ2-5; a possible D gene is TRBD2 (5 bases). V was trimmed by 6 bases and J by 9 bases, leaving 23 bases between them. CDR3 length equals 15 residues. The CDR3 here is CASRESDDLGASQYF. In DNA form, the CDR3 reads TGTGCCAGCAGAGAATCGGACGATCTGGGAGCGTCCCAGTACTTC.

The rearrangement uses TRBV2 and TRBJ2-7, with D maybe TRBD2 (6 bases). CDR3 length: 13 amino acids. The germline V gene encodes CDR1 SNHLY and CDR2 FYNNEI. V lost 6 bases and J lost 3, with 12 bases in between. In DNA, the CDR3 is TGTGCCAGCAGCCCCGCGGGGATCTACGAGCAGTACTTC. Translated, it gives CASSPAGIYEQYF.

The gene calls are TRBV3-1 and TRBJ1-1, with 9 nucleotides matching TRBD1. Germline V gives CDR1 LGHDT, CDR2 YNNKEL (reference sequence). This CDR3 comprises 14 residues. The V and J ends lost 4 bases and 4 bases, in that order; junction bases with no gene match: 4. The CDR3 sequence is CASSLTTGGTEAFF. The CDR3 bases are TGTGCCAGCAGCCTCACGACAGGGGGCACTGAAGCTTTCTTT.

Many counts were recorded for this clonotype. This chain uses TRBV10-2 with TRBJ2-2; no definite D call. Germline assignment: CDR1 WSHSY and CDR2 SAAADI. Trimming cost V 6 bases and J 6 bases, with 14 bases left between them. This CDR3 comprises 14 residues. The CDR3 loop reads CASRTEGLAGELFF. For the CDR3, the DNA is TGCGCCAGCAGGACGGAAGGTTTGGCCGGGGAGCTGTTTTTT.

This rearrangement joins TRBV6-6 to TRBJ2-7; TRBD1 matches at 9 bases. The germline gives CDR1 MNHNY, CDR2 SVGAGI (reference sequence). This CDR3 has 16 amino acids. Trimming removed 2 bases from V and 5 bases from J; junction bases left unmatched: 10. The CDR3 coding sequence is TGTGCCAGCAGTTACCCCGGACAGGGGATCGTCGACGAGCAGTACTTC. This gives the protein CASSYPGQGIVDEQYF.